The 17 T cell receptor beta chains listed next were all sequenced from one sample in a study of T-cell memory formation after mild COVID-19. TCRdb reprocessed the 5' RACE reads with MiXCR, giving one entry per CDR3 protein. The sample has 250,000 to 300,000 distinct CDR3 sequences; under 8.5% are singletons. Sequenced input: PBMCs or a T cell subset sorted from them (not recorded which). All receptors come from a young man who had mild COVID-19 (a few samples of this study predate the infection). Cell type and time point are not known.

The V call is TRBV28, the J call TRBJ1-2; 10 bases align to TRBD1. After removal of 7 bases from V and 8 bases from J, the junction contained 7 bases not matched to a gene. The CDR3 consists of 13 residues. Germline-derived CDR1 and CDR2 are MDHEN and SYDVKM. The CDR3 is CASTLGTGVGYTF. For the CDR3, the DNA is TGTGCCAGCACCCTGGGGACAGGGGTAGGCTACACCTTC.

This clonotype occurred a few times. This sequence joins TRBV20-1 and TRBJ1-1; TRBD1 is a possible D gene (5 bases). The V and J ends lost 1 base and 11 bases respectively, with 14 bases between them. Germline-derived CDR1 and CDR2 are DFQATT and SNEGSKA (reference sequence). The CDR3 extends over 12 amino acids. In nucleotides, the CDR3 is TGCAGTGCTAGAGCCGGGACCGCGTCGGCTTTCTTT. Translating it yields CSARAGTASAFF.

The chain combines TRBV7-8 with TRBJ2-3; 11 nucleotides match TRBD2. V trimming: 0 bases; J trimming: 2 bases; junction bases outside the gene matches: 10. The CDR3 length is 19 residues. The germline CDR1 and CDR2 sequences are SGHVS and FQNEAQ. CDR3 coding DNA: TGTGCCAGCAGCTTAGCCCCGGCGGTACTAGCGGGGGACACAGATACGCAGTATTTT. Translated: CASSLAPAVLAGDTDTQYF.

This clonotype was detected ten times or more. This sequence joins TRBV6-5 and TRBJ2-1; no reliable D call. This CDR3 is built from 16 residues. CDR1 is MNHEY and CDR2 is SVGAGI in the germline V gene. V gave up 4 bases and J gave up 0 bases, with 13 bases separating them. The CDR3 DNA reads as TGTGCCAGCAGTTTGACCCCAGGTCACTCCTACAATGAGCAGTTCTTC. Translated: CASSLTPGHSYNEQFF.

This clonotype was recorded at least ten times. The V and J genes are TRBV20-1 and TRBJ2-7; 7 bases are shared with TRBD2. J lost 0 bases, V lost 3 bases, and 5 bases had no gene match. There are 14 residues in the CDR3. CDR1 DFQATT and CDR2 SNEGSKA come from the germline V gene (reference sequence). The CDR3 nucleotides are TGCAGTGCTAGGTCGAGCGGGGACTCCTACGAGCAGTACTTC. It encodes CSARSSGDSYEQYF.

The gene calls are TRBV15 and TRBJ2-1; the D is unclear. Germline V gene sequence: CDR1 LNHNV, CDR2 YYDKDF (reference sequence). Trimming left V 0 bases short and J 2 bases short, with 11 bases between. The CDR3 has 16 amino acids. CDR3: CATSRDRLIPYNEQFF. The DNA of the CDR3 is TGTGCCACCAGCAGAGACCGCCTTATCCCCTACAATGAGCAGTTCTTC.

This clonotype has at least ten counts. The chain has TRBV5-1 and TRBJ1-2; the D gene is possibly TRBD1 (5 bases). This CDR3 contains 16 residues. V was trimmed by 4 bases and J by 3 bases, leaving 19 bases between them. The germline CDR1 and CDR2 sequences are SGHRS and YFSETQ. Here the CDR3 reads CASSLFGGDLDYGYTF. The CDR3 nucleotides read TGCGCCAGCAGCCTGTTCGGGGGGGATCTAGACTATGGCTACACCTTC.

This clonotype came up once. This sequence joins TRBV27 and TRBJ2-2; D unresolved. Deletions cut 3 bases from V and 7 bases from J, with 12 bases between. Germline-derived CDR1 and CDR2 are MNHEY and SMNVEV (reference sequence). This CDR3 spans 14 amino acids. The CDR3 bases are TGTGCCAGCAGTTTTGTTTCTGGGGACGGGGAGCTGTTTTTT. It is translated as CASSFVSGDGELFF.

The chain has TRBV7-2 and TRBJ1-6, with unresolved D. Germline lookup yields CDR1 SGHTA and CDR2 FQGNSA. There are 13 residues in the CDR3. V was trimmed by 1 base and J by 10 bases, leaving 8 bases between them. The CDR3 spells CASSLERESPLHF. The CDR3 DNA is TGTGCCAGCAGCTTAGAGCGCGAATCACCCCTCCACTTT.

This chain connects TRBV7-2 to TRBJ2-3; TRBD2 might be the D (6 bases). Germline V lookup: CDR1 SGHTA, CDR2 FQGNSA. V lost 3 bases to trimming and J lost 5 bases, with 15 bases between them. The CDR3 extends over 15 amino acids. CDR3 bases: TGTGCCAGCAGCTTTATCGCGGGATTCGAAGATACGCAGTATTTT. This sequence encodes CASSFIAGFEDTQYF.

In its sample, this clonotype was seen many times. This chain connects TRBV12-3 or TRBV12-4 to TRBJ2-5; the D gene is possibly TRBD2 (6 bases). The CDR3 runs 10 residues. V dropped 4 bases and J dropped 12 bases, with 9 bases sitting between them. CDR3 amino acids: CASSSREKYF. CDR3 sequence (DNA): TGTGCCAGCAGTTCCCGGGAGAAGTACTTC.

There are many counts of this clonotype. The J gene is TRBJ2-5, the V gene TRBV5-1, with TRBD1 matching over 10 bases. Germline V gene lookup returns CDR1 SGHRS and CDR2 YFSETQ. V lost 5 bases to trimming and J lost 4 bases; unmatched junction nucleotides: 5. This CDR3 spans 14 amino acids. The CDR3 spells CASRGQGRGETQYF. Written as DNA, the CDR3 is TGCGCCAGCAGGGGACAGGGGAGGGGAGAGACCCAGTACTTC.

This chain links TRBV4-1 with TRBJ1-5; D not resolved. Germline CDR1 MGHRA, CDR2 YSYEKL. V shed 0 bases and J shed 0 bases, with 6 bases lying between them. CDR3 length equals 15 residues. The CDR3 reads CASSQDGYSNQPQHF. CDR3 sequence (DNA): TGCGCCAGCAGCCAAGATGGGTATAGCAATCAGCCCCAGCATTTT.

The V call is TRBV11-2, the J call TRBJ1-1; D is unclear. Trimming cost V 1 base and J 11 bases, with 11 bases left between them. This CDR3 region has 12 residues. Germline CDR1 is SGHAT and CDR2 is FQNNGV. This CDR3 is CASSLGSRLAFF. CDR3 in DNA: TGTGCCAGCAGCTTAGGTTCTAGGCTGGCTTTCTTT.

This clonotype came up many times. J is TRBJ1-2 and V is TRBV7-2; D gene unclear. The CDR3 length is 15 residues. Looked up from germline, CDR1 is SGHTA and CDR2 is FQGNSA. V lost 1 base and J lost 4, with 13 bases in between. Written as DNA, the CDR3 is TGTGCCAGCAGCTTAGGTCCAGGAACTATCTATGGCTACACCTTC. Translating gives CASSLGPGTIYGYTF.

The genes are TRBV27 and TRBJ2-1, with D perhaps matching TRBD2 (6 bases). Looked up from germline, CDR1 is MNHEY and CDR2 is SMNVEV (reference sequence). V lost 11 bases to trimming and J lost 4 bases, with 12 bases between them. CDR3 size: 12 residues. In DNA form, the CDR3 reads TGTGCCGCCGGGGACTTGTACAATGAGCAGTTCTTC. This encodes CAAGDLYNEQFF.

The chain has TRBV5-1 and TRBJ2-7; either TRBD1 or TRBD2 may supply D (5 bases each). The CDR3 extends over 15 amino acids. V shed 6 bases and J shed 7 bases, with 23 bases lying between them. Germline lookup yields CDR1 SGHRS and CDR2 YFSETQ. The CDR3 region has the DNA TGCGCCAGCAACCAGATAGGGACGGGCCGGGGAGAGCAGTACTTC. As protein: CASNQIGTGRGEQYF.